This T cell receptor (beta chain) was found in a study of regulatory and conventional T cells in RAG deficiency. The study's findings and limits: Omenn syndrome and CID/AS patients had approximately 91-fold fewer unique Treg TCR beta sequences, versus roughly 10-fold elsewhere. Shorter CDR3s in all patient subsets; >75% Treg-Tconv overlap in Omenn.

Notes on this clone: Antigen: not known. At one boundary the junction diverges from the germline segment, which might be a read error.

The data were produced by immunoSEQ multiplex PCR, yet TCRdb's version contains in-frame clones alone and is incomplete. The sample records tens of thousands of clones, 89% being singletons. This sample also belongs to another study, concerning regulatory T cells. That report adds: The PCR used 52 TRBV and 13 TRBJ primers. Skewed V and J usage and few unique V-J pairs marked patient repertoires, most in Tregs.

The TCR comes from a human donor in good health. Sequencing used CD8+ T cells sorted from blood.

Here the CDR3 DNA reads TGTGCCGGCAGCGTAGCGGGAGGAAACAATGAGCAGTTCTTC. As protein: CAGSVAGGNNEQFF. The chain combines TRBV9 with TRBJ2-1; 10 bases map to TRBD2. Germline lookup yields CDR1 SGDLS and CDR2 YYNGEE. The CDR3 sequence is 14 residues long.